The 9 T cell receptor beta chains listed next were all sequenced from one sample in a study of T cells in Graves' hyperthyroidism and ophthalmopathy. Amplification targeted TCR beta CDR3 regions from RNA transcripts. A first-round RT-PCR of the TCR CDR3 used the HTBI primer set. Via MiXCR, TCRdb re-called the multiplex PCR reads, giving one row per CDR3 protein. The sample carries over 400,000 distinct CDR3 sequences, roughly 23% recorded once. The specimen sequenced was blood. These receptors all come from a woman aged 65 to 85 with Graves' ophthalmopathy.

This clonotype was detected ten times or more. The V gene is TRBV12-3 or TRBV12-4, the J gene TRBJ2-3; 7 positions match TRBD2. The CDR3 consists of 15 residues. J gave up 4 bases and V 0 bases, and 4 bases lay outside the gene matches. CDR3 sequence: CASSLAAGEADTQYF. In DNA form, the CDR3 reads TGTGCCAGCAGTTTAGCGGCGGGAGAAGCAGATACGCAGTATTTT.

This chain uses TRBV4-2 with TRBJ2-3; D is ambiguous. Germline V gives CDR1 LGHNA, CDR2 YNFKEQ. With 0 bases removed from V and 6 bases from J, the gap between germline ends came to 13 bases. This CDR3 region has 15 residues. The CDR3, as DNA: TGTGCCAGCAGCCAAGATCCTGCTGCTCGGGATACGCAGTATTTT. This translates into CASSQDPAARDTQYF.

The table lists this clonotype with a few counts. V is TRBV4-3 and J is TRBJ2-7; 11 nucleotides match TRBD1. Unmatched junction bases numbered 7, after V lost 3 bases and J lost 6 bases. The CDR3 sequence is 15 residues long. Germline CDR1 and CDR2: LGHNA and YSLEER. This chain's CDR3 is CASSHLGQGASEQYF. The CDR3 DNA is TGCGCCAGCAGCCACCTTGGACAGGGGGCATCCGAGCAGTACTTC.

V usage is TRBV6-2 or TRBV6-3 and J usage is TRBJ2-7; D perhaps matches TRBD2 (6 bases). V lost 4 bases and J lost 5, with 18 bases in between. The germline V gene has CDR1 MNHEY and CDR2 SVGEGT. The CDR3 spans 15 residues. CDR3 bases: TGTGCCAGCAGTTCCTCGGCGGGGTTGGTCAACGAGCAGTACTTC. Translation gives CASSSSAGLVNEQYF.

This clonotype was seen only a few times. The chain carries TRBV12-5 and TRBJ1-6; 9 positions agree with TRBD1. CDR1 and CDR2 (germline): LGHNT, FRNRAP. The CDR3 has 14 residues. J lost 9 bases, V lost 4 bases, and 4 bases had no gene match. The CDR3 nucleotides are TGTGCTAGTGGTTACGGGACAGGGACTTCACCCCTCCACTTT. Translated: CASGYGTGTSPLHF. The variable domain in full, with the rest retrieved from reference TRBV12-5 and TRBJ1-6, is DARVTQTPRHKVTEMGQEVTMRCQPILGHNTVFWYRQTMMQGLELLAYFRNRAPLDDSGMPKDRFSAEMPDATLATLKIQPSEPRDSAVYFCASGYGTGTSPLHFGNGTRLTVT.

This clonotype was found many times. V gene TRBV7-3 combines with J gene TRBJ2-1; unclear D gene. Trimming removed 1 base at V and 5 bases at J, with 6 bases between. Germline CDR1 SGHTA, CDR2 FQGTGA. CDR3 size: 13 residues. CDR3 bases: TGTGCCAGCAGCTTAATAGGGAACAATGAGCAGTTCTTC. This sequence encodes CASSLIGNNEQFF.

This clonotype was observed at least ten times. This rearrangement joins TRBV4-2 to TRBJ2-3, with 8 bases fitting TRBD2. Germline V gives CDR1 LGHNA, CDR2 YNFKEQ. CDR3 length: 16 amino acids. J gave up 6 bases and V 0 bases, and 8 bases lay outside the gene matches. The CDR3 coding sequence is TGTGCCAGCAGCCAAGATGCCAGCGGGAGCGGTGATACGCAGTATTTT. It yields the protein CASSQDASGSGDTQYF.

J is TRBJ2-3 and V is TRBV7-2, with D tentatively TRBD1 (6 bases). Germline V CDR1 and CDR2: SGHTA, FQGNSA. CDR3 length equals 14 residues. V lost 4 bases and J lost 9, with 17 bases in between. The CDR3 region has the DNA TGTGCCAGCAGCTCCCACACAGGGTCTCTCACGCAGTATTTT. Its translation: CASSSHTGSLTQYF. Full variable domain (rest looked up from reference TRBV7-2 and TRBJ2-3): GAGVSQSPSNKVTEKGKDVELRCDPISGHTALYWYRQSLGQGLEFLIYFQGNSAPDKSGLPSDRFSAERTGGSVSTLTIQRTQQEDSAVYLCASSSHTGSLTQYFGPGTRLTVL.

Ten or more counts support this clonotype. The chain uses TRBV27 and TRBJ2-1; 7 positions match TRBD2. The CDR3 is made up of 16 amino acids. J lost 9 bases, V lost 2 bases, and 13 bases had no gene match. Germline CDR1 reads MNHEY; CDR2 reads SMNVEV (reference sequence). The CDR3 sequence: CASSLRAGRNFVEQFF. CDR3 bases: TGTGCCAGCAGTTTACGAGCGGGACGGAACTTTGTTGAGCAGTTCTTC.